This TCR beta chain was observed in a study of CD8+ T cells in alopecia areata. RNA extraction was followed by reverse transcription into cDNA, which acted as the sequencing template. Using immunoSEQ multiplex PCR, the repertoire was profiled, and TCRdb retains in-frame clones only, with some absent. The repertoire holds about 180,000 clones, roughly 60% seen once, with roughly 17% in the top ten. Study conclusions and caveats: Unlike in mice, where it was clearer, TCR sharing across patients was less clear, possibly HLA-related. Among the top 100, expanded CD8+ clones were significantly decreased by tofacitinib, as was scalp clonality.

Germline CDR1 reads LGHNA; CDR2 reads YNFKEQ. This CDR3 is built from 16 residues. V gave up 2 bases and J gave up 4 bases; unmatched junction bases: 3. Turning to this clone: Its antigen is not known.

As for treatment: oral pan-JAK inhibitor, 5-10 mg twice daily. The sequences come from CD4+ T cells sorted from blood, collected at approximately week 61, from a patient treated with tofacitinib. The sequence came from a human donor with alopecia areata. This sequence joins TRBV4-2 and TRBJ2-3; the match to TRBD2 covers 13 bases. CDR3: CASSQTTSGGADTQYF. Here the CDR3 DNA reads TGTGCCAGCAGCCAAACTACTAGCGGGGGGGCAGATACGCAGTATTTT.